This T cell receptor (beta chain) was identified during a study of vaccination effects on CD4 cells after COVID-19. Study-wide results and caveats: The authors studied few convalescent patients and collected no early post-infection timepoints.

Assay: immunoSEQ multiplex PCR; the TCRdb copy retains only in-frame clones and omits some. Of 27,000 or so clones in the sample, 83% are singletons; the top ten hold 1.4%. Details on this clone: The antigen is undetermined.

V lost 3 bases to trimming and J lost 2 bases; unmatched junction nucleotides: 4. CDR1 is SEHNR, CDR2 FQNEAQ, per germline (reference sequence). The CDR3 covers 15 residues. Before sequencing, viral peptide pools were used by the ViraFEST assay to expand antigen-specific CD4+ T cells. Isolating CD4+ T cells followed around nine days of culture. Each participant received a vaccine that was either BNT162b2 or mRNA-1273, given as two doses. In the cultures, half the medium was exchanged for IL-2 medium on days 3 and 7. Material: CD4+ T cells from PBMCs cultured with HCoV-NL63 spike peptides, obtained after COVID-19 vaccination. V usage is TRBV7-9 and J usage is TRBJ2-5; 9 bases are a match to TRBD2. The receptor was derived from a human donor who received a COVID-19 vaccine. Some clones in this sample may be carry-over from other donors' samples. The CDR3 sequence is CASSFLAGAQETQYF. CDR3 DNA: TGTGCCAGCAGCTTCTTAGCGGGGGCTCAAGAGACCCAGTACTTC.